These 27 T cell receptor beta chains were all obtained from the same sample, sequenced in a study of early T cells in non-severe SARS-CoV-2 infection. TCRdb processed the 5' RACE reads anew with MiXCR; each CDR3 protein has one entry. The sample contains tens of thousands of distinct CDR3 sequences, approximately 12% of which appear only once. The source material was whole blood. Every receptor here comes from an adult who was a healthcare worker with PCR-confirmed SARS-CoV-2 infection or an uninfected control (not recorded which).

The sample holds many counts of this clonotype. J is TRBJ1-1 and V is TRBV7-9; 7 nucleotides align to TRBD1. Trimming removed 6 bases from V and 1 base from J; junction bases left unmatched: 11. The CDR3 consists of 16 residues. CDR1 and CDR2 from the germline V gene are SEHNR and FQNEAQ (reference sequence). CDR3 nucleotides: TGTGCCAGCAGGGGAGGCGCAGGGGGTGAGAACACTGAAGCTTTCTTT. Translating gives CASRGGAGGENTEAFF. The complete variable domain, with remaining parts taken from reference TRBV7-9 and TRBJ1-1, reads DTGVSQNPRHKITKRGQNVTFRCDPISEHNRLYWYRQTLGQGPEFLTYFQNEAQLEKSRLLSDRFSAERPKGSFSTLEIQRTEQGDSAMYLCASRGGAGGENTEAFFGQGTRLTVV.

This rearrangement joins TRBV12-5 to TRBJ1-1; D ambiguous. CDR1 is LGHNT and CDR2 is FRNRAP in the germline V gene. V was pared by 6 bases and J by 0 bases, with 5 bases between. The CDR3 has 12 residues. CDR3 loop: CASGAMNTEAFF. In nucleotides, the CDR3 is TGTGCTAGTGGGGCTATGAACACTGAAGCTTTCTTT.

This clonotype was observed many times. This chain connects TRBV15 to TRBJ2-7, with D hard to call. With 8 bases removed from V and 5 bases from J, the gap between germline ends came to 19 bases. The CDR3 has 14 amino acids. Germline CDR1 LNHNV, CDR2 YYDKDF (reference sequence). The CDR3 DNA sequence: TGTGCCACCTCGATTGGGTCGGCGTGGGACGAGCAGTACTTC. It specifies CATSIGSAWDEQYF.

This clonotype was detected ten times or more. The rearrangement joins TRBV19 to TRBJ2-2; 7 bases are a match to TRBD1. This CDR3 is built from 15 residues. The junction had 5 bases not matched to a gene; V was cut back by 7 bases and J by 0 bases. Germline V CDR1 and CDR2: LNHDA, SQIVND (reference sequence). CDR3 nucleotide sequence: TGTGCCAGTAAGAGAGGGGGCTCGAACACCGGGGAGCTGTTTTTT. This gives the protein CASKRGGSNTGELFF.

As regards this clonotype: Given a much more abundant clone one base away, this may be a read error. The rearrangement joins TRBV7-6 to TRBJ2-3; maybe TRBD2 (6 bases). In germline, CDR1 is SGHVS, CDR2 FNYEAQ. There are 17 residues in the CDR3. The CDR3 sequence is CASSLGGWAGSTDMQYF. CDR3 DNA: TGTGCCAGCAGCCTAGGAGGTTGGGCGGGGAGCACAGATATGCAGTATTTT.

This clonotype was seen at least ten times. This chain connects TRBV30 to TRBJ2-5, with no clear D. The CDR3 is 13 residues long. The V and J ends lost 1 base and 6 bases respectively, with 12 bases between them. Per the germline V gene, CDR1 is GTSNPN and CDR2 is SVGIG (reference sequence). The DNA for the CDR3 is TGTGCCTGGAGTGATGGTCGTCTGAAGACCCAGTACTTC. Amino acid sequence: CAWSDGRLKTQYF.

This clonotype has at least ten counts. The chain combines TRBV6-2 or TRBV6-3 with TRBJ2-5; weak D call: TRBD2 (5 bases). This CDR3 spans 15 amino acids. Germline CDR1 and CDR2: MNHEY and SVGEGT. Trimming removed 0 bases from V and 9 bases from J, with 17 bases in between. In nucleotides, the CDR3 is TGTGCCAGCAGTTACTCGACGGGGTACTATCTGCCCCAGTACTTC. Translation gives CASSYSTGYYLPQYF.

The chain carries TRBV19 and TRBJ1-1; 8 bases fit TRBD1. V shed 6 bases and J 3 bases; nucleotides not matched to a gene: 6. The germline gives CDR1 LNHDA, CDR2 SQIVND (reference sequence). The CDR3 loop spans 14 amino acids. The DNA of the CDR3 is TGTGCCAGTAGCGGGACAGGCGCGTACACTGAAGCTTTCTTT. This encodes CASSGTGAYTEAFF.

This clonotype was found a few times. The J gene is TRBJ2-3, the V gene TRBV5-6; 8 bases match TRBD2. This CDR3 has 17 residues. J gave up 0 bases and V 5 bases, and 11 bases lay outside the gene matches. The germline V gene has CDR1 SGHDT and CDR2 YYEEEE. CDR3 sequence: CASSQRNSGTSTDTQYF. CDR3 sequence (DNA): TGTGCCAGCAGTCAAAGGAATAGCGGGACTAGCACAGATACGCAGTATTTT.

This rearrangement joins TRBV29-1 to TRBJ1-2, with D tentatively TRBD1 (5 bases). V was shortened by 2 bases and J by 4 bases, with 11 bases between the two germline ends. The CDR3 totals 13 residues. The germline V gene has CDR1 SQVTM and CDR2 ANQGSEA. CDR3 nucleotide sequence: TGCAGCGTTGAAACCGGGACTGTCTATGGCTACACCTTC. Translation: CSVETGTVYGYTF.

V is TRBV7-9 and J is TRBJ1-2; no clear D gene. This CDR3 spans 16 amino acids. The V gene lost 5 bases and the J gene lost 0 bases, with 16 bases spanning the gap. Germline CDR1 reads SEHNR; CDR2 reads FQNEAQ (reference sequence). CDR3 protein: CASSPGLTATNYGYTF. The DNA for the CDR3 is TGTGCCAGCAGCCCTGGGCTTACGGCCACTAACTATGGCTACACCTTC.

This clonotype occurred many times. This CDR3 is CSTKQGAGRGNEQFF. In DNA, the CDR3 is TGCAGCACAAAACAGGGGGCAGGTAGAGGCAATGAGCAGTTCTTC. V and J are TRBV29-1 and TRBJ2-1, with TRBD1 identical over 9 bases. With 8 bases clipped from V and 6 bases from J, the junction kept 14 bases outside the gene matches. Looked up from germline, CDR1 is SQVTM and CDR2 is ANQGSEA. The CDR3 extends over 15 amino acids.

The CDR3 reads CASSVPGQQETQYF. For the CDR3, the DNA is TGTGCCAGCAGCGTACCGGGACAGCAAGAGACCCAGTACTTC. The chain joins TRBV11-2 to TRBJ2-5, with 7 bases fitting TRBD1. The junction had 5 bases not matched to a gene; V was cut back by 5 bases and J by 2 bases. Germline V gene data show CDR1 as SGHAT and CDR2 as FQNNGV. This CDR3 is 14 amino acids long. Full variable domain (missing parts from reference TRBV11-2 and TRBJ2-5): EAGVAQSPRYKIIEKRQSVAFWCNPISGHATLYWYQQILGQGPKLLIQFQNNGVVDDSQLPKDRFSAERLKGVDSTLKIQPAKLEDSAVYLCASSVPGQQETQYFGPGTRLLVL.

This clonotype occurred many times. In nucleotides, the CDR3 is TGTGCCAGCAGTCACCAAGACAGGGGGCCCGGTCAGCCCCAGCATTTT. Its protein is CASSHQDRGPGQPQHF. The chain employs TRBV6-6 and TRBJ1-5; the match to TRBD1 covers 10 bases. The germline V gene has CDR1 MNHNY and CDR2 SVGAGI (reference sequence). The CDR3 has 16 residues. Germline trimming cut 5 bases from V and 6 bases from J; bases unmatched to any gene: 10.

The J gene is TRBJ2-7, the V gene TRBV4-2; TRBD2 agrees at 12 bases. With V trimmed by 3 bases and J by 3 bases, 6 bases remained unmatched. The CDR3 covers 16 residues. Germline loops: CDR1 LGHNA, CDR2 YNFKEQ. CDR3 coding DNA: TGTGCCAGCAGCCATGCTAGCGGGGGGGACTACTACGAGCAGTACTTC. Translation gives CASSHASGGDYYEQYF.

This clonotype has only a few counts. The chain couples TRBV18 to TRBJ2-7; either TRBD1 or TRBD2 may fit D (5 bases each). Per germline, CDR1 KGHSH and CDR2 LQKENI. With 3 bases removed from V and 3 bases from J, the gap between germline ends came to 12 bases. There are 14 residues in the CDR3. CDR3 residues: CASSPASGSYEQYF. In DNA, the CDR3 is TGTGCCAGCTCACCGGCGTCAGGGAGCTACGAGCAGTACTTC.

This clonotype was detected many times. The rearrangement links TRBV11-2 to TRBJ2-5; tentatively, D is TRBD2 (6 bases). The CDR3 extends over 14 amino acids. CDR1 and CDR2 (germline): SGHAT, FQNNGV. V lost 5 bases and J lost 7, with 17 bases in between. CDR3 loop: CASSPVGGAGTQYF. The CDR3 region has the DNA TGTGCCAGCAGCCCGGTTGGTGGAGCGGGGACCCAGTACTTC.

This clonotype was found many times. The gene calls are TRBV2 and TRBJ2-7; D not certain. CDR3 length: 15 residues. Trimming removed 2 bases from V and 2 bases from J, with 13 bases in between. Looked up from germline, CDR1 is SNHLY and CDR2 is FYNNEI. DNA of the CDR3: TGTGCCAGCAGTGAAACGGCACTCGGACCCTACGAGCAGTACTTC. This sequence encodes CASSETALGPYEQYF.

J is TRBJ2-1 and V is TRBV11-2, with TRBD1 matching over 9 bases. The CDR3 covers 15 residues. With 10 bases clipped from V and 5 bases from J, the junction kept 12 bases outside the gene matches. Germline CDR1 SGHAT, CDR2 FQNNGV. In DNA, the CDR3 is TGTGCCACTCACGGAGGGACAGGGAACCACAATGAGCAGTTCTTC. This sequence encodes CATHGGTGNHNEQFF. The full variable domain, its missing parts supplied by reference TRBV11-2 and TRBJ2-1, is EAGVAQSPRYKIIEKRQSVAFWCNPISGHATLYWYQQILGQGPKLLIQFQNNGVVDDSQLPKDRFSAERLKGVDSTLKIQPAKLEDSAVYLCATHGGTGNHNEQFFGPGTRLTVL.

This clonotype was observed at least ten times. The rearrangement uses TRBV12-3 or TRBV12-4 and TRBJ2-5, with D maybe TRBD1 (6 bases). Trimming pared 3 bases from V and 5 bases from J, leaving 16 bases between. CDR3 length: 15 amino acids. CDR3 loop: CASSFVTGQRETQYF. The CDR3 region has the DNA TGTGCCAGCAGTTTTGTCACGGGACAAAGGGAGACCCAGTACTTC.

The V call is TRBV29-1, the J call TRBJ1-1, with D possibly TRBD1 on 5 matching bases. This CDR3 is 13 amino acids long. Germline CDR1 is SQVTM and CDR2 is ANQGSEA. The ends were cut back, 7 bases at V and 1 base at J, with 13 bases in the middle. The CDR3 spells CSAERDSNTEAFF. The CDR3 nucleotides are TGCAGCGCTGAGCGGGACTCGAACACTGAAGCTTTCTTT.

The chain combines TRBV7-3 with TRBJ1-2; TRBD1 is a possible D gene (5 bases). This CDR3 has 13 residues. Deletions cut 5 bases from V and 4 bases from J, with 11 bases between. The germline V gene encodes CDR1 SGHTA and CDR2 FQGTGA. The CDR3 spells CASSQDRRYGYTF. In DNA form, the CDR3 reads TGTGCCAGCAGCCAAGACAGACGCTATGGCTACACCTTC.

The chain couples TRBV7-2 to TRBJ2-3; 8 bases match TRBD2. Per germline, CDR1 SGHTA and CDR2 FQGNSA. CDR3 size: 17 residues. J lost 2 bases, V lost 6 bases, and 13 bases had no gene match. The CDR3 sequence is CASSLGFSGETTDTQYF. The CDR3 bases are TGTGCCAGCAGTCTTGGATTTAGCGGGGAGACCACAGATACGCAGTATTTT.

Ten or more counts support this clonotype. This chain links TRBV6-2 or TRBV6-3 with TRBJ2-7; either TRBD1 or TRBD2 may supply D (5 bases each). Germline V gives CDR1 MNHEY, CDR2 SVGEGT. The CDR3 is made up of 13 amino acids. V shed 5 bases and J shed 1 base, with 9 bases lying between them. The CDR3 region has the DNA TGTGCCAGCAGTCCGGGACCTTCCTACGAGCAGTACTTC. Its translation: CASSPGPSYEQYF.

In this sample, this clonotype turned up many times. The chain recombines TRBV7-2 with TRBJ2-5; D is ambiguous. Germline CDR1 and CDR2: SGHTA and FQGNSA. The ends were cut back, 1 base at V and 5 bases at J, with 5 bases in the middle. This CDR3 contains 12 residues. The CDR3 spells CASSLVSETQYF. The CDR3 DNA reads as TGTGCCAGCAGCTTAGTATCGGAGACCCAGTACTTC.

By its share, this clonotype is medium-sized. V usage is TRBV20-1 and J usage is TRBJ2-1, with a tentative D call TRBD2 (6 bases). With 0 bases removed from V and 5 bases from J, the gap between germline ends came to 17 bases. Germline-derived CDR1 and CDR2 are DFQATT and SNEGSKA (reference sequence). The CDR3 runs 16 residues. CDR3: CSARDKEAGRHNEQFF. CDR3 DNA: TGCAGTGCTAGAGATAAAGAGGCGGGGAGGCACAATGAGCAGTTCTTC.

This clonotype was counted ten times or more. The genes are TRBV5-1 and TRBJ2-7; TRBD1 agrees at 8 bases. Unmatched junction bases numbered 8, after V lost 6 bases and J lost 6 bases. This CDR3 has 13 amino acids. Germline V CDR1 and CDR2: SGHRS, YFSETQ. The CDR3 DNA reads as TGCGCCAGCACCGACGACAGGGGAGGCGAGCAGTACTTC. This encodes CASTDDRGGEQYF.